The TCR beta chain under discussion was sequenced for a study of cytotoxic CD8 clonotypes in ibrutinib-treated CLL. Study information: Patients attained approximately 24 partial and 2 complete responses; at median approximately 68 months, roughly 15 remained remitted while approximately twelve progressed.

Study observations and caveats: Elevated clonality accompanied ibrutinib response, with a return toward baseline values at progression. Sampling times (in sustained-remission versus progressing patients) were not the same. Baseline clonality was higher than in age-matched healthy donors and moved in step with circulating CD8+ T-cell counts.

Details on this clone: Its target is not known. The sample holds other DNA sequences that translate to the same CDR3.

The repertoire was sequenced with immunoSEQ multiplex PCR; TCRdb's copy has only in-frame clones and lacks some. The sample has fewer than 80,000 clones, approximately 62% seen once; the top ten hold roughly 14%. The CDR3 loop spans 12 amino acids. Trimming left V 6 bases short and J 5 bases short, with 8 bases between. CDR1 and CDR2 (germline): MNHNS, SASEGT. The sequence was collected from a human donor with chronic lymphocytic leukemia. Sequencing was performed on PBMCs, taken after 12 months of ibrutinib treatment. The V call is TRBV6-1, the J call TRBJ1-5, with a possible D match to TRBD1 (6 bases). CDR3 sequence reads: CASRQGDQPQHF. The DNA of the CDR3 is TGTGCCAGCAGACAGGGTGATCAGCCCCAGCATTTT.